The present T cell receptor beta chain was sequenced within a study of T cell responses to AZD1222 COVID-19 vaccine. Overall study findings and caveats: Spike-specific TCR breadth rose after two AZD1222 doses, and depth rose as well. Repertoire sampling was restricted to post-peak T cell response timepoints.

As concerns this clone: Its antigen remains unidentified.

TCRdb keeps only in-frame clones here, not all; method: immunoSEQ multiplex PCR. This sample carries 180,000 or so clones, about nine tenths of them seen once, and the ten largest clones take around 1.9%. The source was peripheral blood, collected 28 days after the second AZD1222 dose. This sequence was found in an adult who received the AZD1222 COVID-19 vaccine.

CDR3 protein: CAWGWGGARSGNTIYF. CDR3 nucleotide sequence: TGTGCCTGGGGGTGGGGGGGCGCAAGGTCTGGAAACACCATATATTTT. The rearrangement uses TRBV30 and TRBJ1-3, with D maybe TRBD1 (6 bases). Germline CDR1 and CDR2: GTSNPN and SVGIG (reference sequence). The V end was cut by 5 bases, the J end by 1 base, with 18 bases between. The CDR3 loop spans 16 amino acids.